What follows describes a single TCR beta chain. Its antigen remains unidentified. The trim removed 0 bases at V and 7 bases at J, leaving 7 bases unmatched. This CDR3 has 16 amino acids. Germline loops: CDR1 SGHAT, CDR2 FQNNGV. The data originate from a study of siplizumab effects on memory and regulatory T cells. Study-level findings and limits: It seemed that naive T cells were more diverse than memory cells and were major contributors to the alloresponse. Unstimulated subsets contained matches for only a minor fraction of alloreactive clones.

Generated by immunoSEQ multiplex PCR, the TCRdb table keeps only in-frame clones and is missing some. The sample holds about 100,000 clones, around 92% seen once. The chain employs TRBV11-2 and TRBJ1-4; 8 bases map to TRBD1. The receptor's source is a human donor in good health. Some clones in this sample may be carry-over from other donors' samples. The sequenced material came from CD4+ T cells sorted from blood. CDR3 coding DNA: TGTGCCAGCAGCTTAGACCCCCAGGGGGCGGGTGAAAAACTGTTTTTT. Its translation: CASSLDPQGAGEKLFF.